This T cell receptor beta chain was recorded in a study of CD8 T cells in ankylosing spondylitis. TCRdb analysed the 5' RACE reads with MiXCR anew, one entry per CDR3 protein. The sample shows about 270,000 distinct CDR3 sequences, approximately 30% of them seen only once. Germline V gives CDR1 MNHEY, CDR2 SVGAGI. Trimming took off 4 bases at V and 2 bases at J, with 21 bases between the two ends. This CDR3 comprises 19 residues. The clonotype originates from a male donor with ankylosing spondylitis or in good health (not recorded which). The genes are TRBV6-5 and TRBJ2-6, with a tentative D call TRBD1 (6 bases). The specimen sequenced was blood, either unsorted or a sorted T cell fraction (not recorded which). This chain's CDR3 is CASSSWDISMPTGANVLTF. The DNA for the CDR3 is TGTGCCAGCAGTTCGTGGGACATTTCGATGCCGACTGGGGCCAACGTCCTGACTTTC.